The rows below give T cell receptor beta chains drawn from one sample of a study of sequential checkpoint blockade in melanoma. Profiling relied on immunoSEQ multiplex PCR, and the TCRdb table lists in-frame clones only, not all of them. This repertoire shows about 18,000 clones, around 69% found once; its top ten account for approximately 17%. The sequencing here drew on CD8+ T cells sorted from blood (inferred from file names), taken from a patient given nivolumab and ipilimumab in sequence. These receptors were collected from a human donor with melanoma. CDR3s include the opening cysteine and the closing phenylalanine or tryptophan. A D gene is named only where the DNA matches it firmly. Size is stated for part of the rows, as once, few or many counts, or as a class when the clone is expanded.

TRBJ2-7	-	TRBV5-1	-	TGCGCCAGCAGCTTGGCGGACAACCACGAGCAGTACTTC	CASSLADNHEQYF
TRBJ2-1	-	TRBV11-1	medium-sized	TGTGCCAGCAGCTTTTCCCCCACTGACACAGAGCAGTTCTTC	CASSFSPTDTEQFF
TRBJ1-1	TRBD1	TRBV5-1	-	TGCGCCAGCAGCATGGGACAGGGGAAGCGGAAAGCTTTCTTT	CASSMGQGKRKAFF
TRBJ2-3	TRBD2	TRBV27	few	TGTGCCAGCAGTTTGAGGGCGGGAGACACAGATACGCAGTATTTT	CASSLRAGDTDTQYF
TRBJ2-5	-	TRBV4-1	few	TGCGCCAGCAGCCCCGTTCCTTCGCAGCAAGAGACCCAGTACTTC	CASSPVPSQQETQYF
TRBJ1-1	-	TRBV5-6	-	TGTGCCAGCAGCCTCCCCAGACTGGAGAACACTGAAGCTTTCTTT	CASSLPRLENTEAFF
TRBJ2-1	-	TRBV7-6	-	TGTGCCAGCAGCTTAGGCAATAGCGGAGCTAGGGTCAATGAGCAGTTCTTC	CASSLGNSGARVNEQFF
TRBJ2-7	-	TRBV7-3	few	TGTGCCAGCAGCTTAAACGGGTACGAGCAGTACTTC	CASSLNGYEQYF
TRBJ2-7	-	TRBV27	few	TGTGCCAGCAGTTTTGGGCGTTCCTACGAGCAGTACTTC	CASSFGRSYEQYF
TRBJ2-7	TRBD2	TRBV4-3	-	TGCGCCAGCAGCCAAGACAGCGGGGGTTACTACGAGCAGTACTTC	CASSQDSGGYYEQYF
TRBJ1-1	-	TRBV5-1	-	TGCGCCAGCAGCTTGGGAAGGATCGGGGTCTTGAACACTGAAGCTTTCTTT	CASSLGRIGVLNTEAFF
TRBJ2-3	TRBD1	TRBV5-4	-	TGTGCCAGCACCCGTTGGGGGGACAGGAGAACCACAGATACGCAGTATTTT	CASTRWGDRRTTDTQYF
TRBJ2-7	-	TRBV13	-	TGTGCCAGCAGTGAAAGGTTTGGGACACCATCTTGGGAGCAGTACTTC	CASSERFGTPSWEQYF
TRBJ2-7	TRBD2	TRBV2	-	TGTGCCAGCAGTCTACTACATAGCGGGAGGGATTCCTACGAGCAGTACTTC	CASSLLHSGRDSYEQYF
TRBJ1-4	-	TRBV6-6	few	TGTGCCAGCAGCCGGGCCTTGCCTCAGGGGGAAAAACTGTTTTTT	CASSRALPQGEKLFF
TRBJ2-5	-	TRBV7-8	-	TGTGCCAGCAGCCGACGGGAAGGGGAGACCCAGTACTTC	CASSRREGETQYF
TRBJ1-2	TRBD1	TRBV28	-	TGTGCCAGCAGTTTATCTGTCAGGGACAGCACATTCTATGGCTACACCTTC	CASSLSVRDSTFYGYTF
TRBJ2-4	TRBD2	TRBV13	-	TGTGCCAGCAGCCTTCTGACTAGCGGGATAGGGGACATTCAGTACTTC	CASSLLTSGIGDIQYF
TRBJ2-7	-	TRBV6-5	-	TGTGCCAGCAGTGTAGGAGATGTTTCCTACGAGCAGTACTTC	CASSVGDVSYEQYF
TRBJ2-7	TRBD2	TRBV30	-	TGTGCCGCGCCTCGACTAGCGGGCTCCTACGAGCAGTACTTC	CAAPRLAGSYEQYF
TRBJ2-1	-	TRBV5-6	-	TGTGCCAGCAGCTTGGTCGGGGTAAACTCCTACAATGAGCAGTTCTTC	CASSLVGVNSYNEQFF
TRBJ1-2	-	TRBV30	-	TGTGCCTGGCGGGGTTGGGGAATCTATGGCTACACCTTC	CAWRGWGIYGYTF
TRBJ2-1	TRBD2	TRBV29-1	-	TGCAGCGTTGTAGCGGGAGGTGGCACCTACAATGAGCAGTTCTTC	CSVVAGGGTYNEQFF
TRBJ1-2	-	TRBV19	-	TGTGCCAGTAGTATGGGCGCAGTCGGCTACACCTTC	CASSMGAVGYTF
TRBJ2-1	TRBD2	TRBV9	-	TGTGCCAGCAGCGTAATGGCGGGGGACAATGAGCAGTTCTTC	CASSVMAGDNEQFF
TRBJ2-3	-	TRBV7-9	few	TGTGCCAGCAGCTTACTAGCGTCCTCTAGCACAGATACGCAGTATTTT	CASSLLASSSTDTQYF
TRBJ2-7	TRBD1	TRBV2	few	TGTGCCAGCAGTGAAGTCGTGGGACAGGAATCCTACGAGCAGTACTTC	CASSEVVGQESYEQYF
TRBJ1-1	TRBD1	TRBV5-3	-	TGTGCCAGCAGCTTTCAGGGGGCGGCCACTGAAGCTTTCTTT	CASSFQGAATEAFF
TRBJ2-1	-	TRBV5-8	-	TGTGCCACCCTTGCCCTCGGCGGTTACAATGAGCAGTTCTTC	CATLALGGYNEQFF
TRBJ1-6	-	TRBV6-1	-	TGTGCCAGCAGTGGGCAGGGGTGGGCTCTTAGTTCACCCCTCCACTTT	CASSGQGWALSSPLHF
TRBJ1-5	-	TRBV5-1	once	TGCGCCAGCACCGCTGAGGAGACGCTACTAATTAGCAATCAGCCCCAGCATTTT	CASTAEETLLISNQPQHF
TRBJ2-5	TRBD1	TRBV5-1	-	TGCGCCACCACCGCAGGGGGCATGGAGACCCAGTACTTC	CATTAGGMETQYF
TRBJ1-1	TRBD1	TRBV5-1	-	TGCGCCAGCAGCTTGTATGGGCAGGGGGCTAGTAACACTGAAGCTTTCTTT	CASSLYGQGASNTEAFF
TRBJ2-1	TRBD2	TRBV11-2	-	TGTGCCAGCAGCAGCGGACTAGCGGGAACCAATGAGCAGTTCTTC	CASSSGLAGTNEQFF
TRBJ2-5	-	TRBV2	-	TGTGCCAGCAGCCTCGAACTCGGAAGACTCCGATCGGAAGAGACCCAGTACTTC	CASSLELGRLRSEETQYF
TRBJ1-3	-	TRBV27	-	TGTGCCAGCAGTCCAGGGCAGGGCTTCGGTTACACCATATATTTT	CASSPGQGFGYTIYF
TRBJ1-2	-	TRBV15	-	TGTGCCACCAGCAGAGCCCGACAGCTCTATGGCTACACCTTC	CATSRARQLYGYTF
TRBJ1-1	-	TRBV27	-	TGTGCCAGCACCCTCCGAGGGATGGGCACTGAAGCTTTCTTT	CASTLRGMGTEAFF
TRBJ2-7	TRBD2	TRBV28	few	TGTGCCAGCAGCCAGCGGGGCTCGGGGTACGAGCAGTACTTC	CASSQRGSGYEQYF
TRBJ2-7	TRBD2	TRBV11-2	once	TGTGCCAGCAGCTTAGATCTGGGGTACAGCGGGGGGGATCGCGAGCAGTACTTC	CASSLDLGYSGGDREQYF
TRBJ1-1	-	TRBV27	once	TGTGCCAGCCAATATTACAGGGAGGGTGAAGCTTTCTTT	CASQYYREGEAFF
TRBJ1-1	-	TRBV9	-	TGTGCCAGCAGTGTGTCGGGACACCTGAACACTGAAGCTTTCTTT	CASSVSGHLNTEAFF